What follows are 22 T cell receptor beta chains derived from one specimen sequenced in a study of T cells in Graves' hyperthyroidism and ophthalmopathy. Amplification yielded TCR beta CDR3 regions, with RNA transcripts as the source. An initial round of RT-PCR targeting the TCR CDR3 relied on the HTBI primer set. MiXCR, run by TCRdb on the multiplex PCR reads, gives a single entry per CDR3 protein. The sample yields roughly 750,000 distinct CDR3 sequences, about a sixth seen once. Material for sequencing was blood. The receptors shown here come from a man between 18 and 35 years old with Graves' hyperthyroidism.

Ten or more counts support this clonotype. The CDR3 reads CASTPTVNTDTQYF. The CDR3, as DNA: TGTGCCAGCACCCCGACGGTCAACACAGATACGCAGTATTTT. The chain joins TRBV28 to TRBJ2-3; D remains ambiguous. The germline CDR1 and CDR2 sequences are MDHEN and SYDVKM. The germline V and J ends were trimmed by 7 bases and 2 bases, with 13 bases remaining between them. The CDR3 contains 14 residues.

Notes on this clonotype: A much bigger clone sits one base away, suggesting this may be a read error. CDR3 sequence: CASLKGQGVSCEQYF. In nucleotides, the CDR3 is TGTGCCAGTCTAAAGGGACAGGGGGTTTCCTGCGAGCAGTACTTC. The chain carries TRBV28 and TRBJ2-7; TRBD1 matches at 11 bases. The CDR3 spans 15 residues. Per the germline V gene, CDR1 is MDHEN and CDR2 is SYDVKM. The full variable domain, with the rest looked up from reference TRBV28 and TRBJ2-7, is DVKVTQSSRYLVKRTGEKVFLECVQDMDHENMFWYRQDPGLGLRLIYFSYDVKMKEKGDIPEGYSVSREKKERFSLILESASTNQTSMYLCASLKGQGVSCEQYFGPGTRLTVT.

This clonotype was recorded many times. This rearrangement joins TRBV30 to TRBJ1-2, with D perhaps TRBD1 (6 bases). V lost 8 bases, J lost 2 bases, and 18 bases lay in between. Per germline, CDR1 GTSNPN and CDR2 SVGIG (reference sequence). The CDR3 runs 14 residues. As DNA, the CDR3 is TGTGCCCGCGGACGGGACACCGAAAACTATGGCTACACCTTC. Translation: CARGRDTENYGYTF.

There are a few counts of this clonotype. The chain links TRBV7-9 to TRBJ2-2, with 8 bases matching TRBD2. CDR1 is SEHNR and CDR2 is FQNEAQ in the germline V gene (reference sequence). V lost 4 bases and J lost 7; bases outside the gene matches: 5. The length of the CDR3 is 14 residues. This chain's CDR3 is CASSSGLADGELFF. The DNA for the CDR3 is TGTGCCAGCAGCTCCGGACTAGCAGACGGGGAGCTGTTTTTT.

This clonotype was detected ten times or more. The V gene is TRBV18, the J gene TRBJ1-1; 7 positions agree with TRBD1. V shed 3 bases and J 1 base; nucleotides not matched to a gene: 5. Germline V lookup: CDR1 KGHSH, CDR2 LQKENI. CDR3 length: 15 amino acids. The CDR3 loop reads CASSPTGTANTEAFF. In DNA, the CDR3 is TGTGCCAGCTCACCGACCGGGACAGCGAACACTGAAGCTTTCTTT.

This clonotype was counted only a few times. CDR3 sequence reads: CASDKLAGGPEEETQYF. For the CDR3, the DNA is TGTGCCAGCGATAAACTAGCGGGAGGGCCAGAAGAGGAGACCCAGTACTTC. The chain carries TRBV2 and TRBJ2-5, with 13 positions matching TRBD2. The CDR3 is made up of 17 amino acids. Unmatched junction bases numbered 14, after V lost 8 bases and J lost 5 bases. Germline CDR1 reads SNHLY; CDR2 reads FYNNEI.

The table lists this clonotype with many counts. The chain couples TRBV28 to TRBJ2-7, with no clear D. CDR1 MDHEN and CDR2 SYDVKM come from the germline V gene. The CDR3 has 15 residues. Between the trimmed V and J ends, which lost 4 bases and 0 bases, there was a span of 13 bases. The CDR3 bases are TGTGCCAGCAGTTCACCTTCAAGAGGCTCCTACGAGCAGTACTTC. Protein sequence: CASSSPSRGSYEQYF.

This clonotype showed up many times. The J gene is TRBJ1-5, the V gene TRBV3-1; D is possibly TRBD1 (5 bases). Germline CDR1 and CDR2: LGHDT and YNNKEL (reference sequence). CDR3 length: 15 amino acids. V was shortened by 1 base and J by 7 bases, with 14 bases between the two germline ends. The CDR3 nucleotides are TGTGCCAGCAGCCAAGGAAATGTCGGGGGACAGCCCCAGCATTTT. It yields the protein CASSQGNVGGQPQHF.

This clonotype was seen only a few times. The chain couples TRBV30 to TRBJ1-1; no definite D call. V lost 1 base and J 0 bases, leaving 12 bases between the germline ends. The germline V gene encodes CDR1 GTSNPN and CDR2 SVGIG (reference sequence). This CDR3 is built from 15 residues. This CDR3 is CAWSGAGSMNTEAFF. DNA for the CDR3: TGTGCCTGGAGTGGGGCAGGCTCCATGAACACTGAAGCTTTCTTT.

This clonotype has only a few counts. The chain uses TRBV5-1 and TRBJ1-1, with 8 bases lining up with TRBD1. CDR1 SGHRS and CDR2 YFSETQ come from the germline V gene. V dropped 3 bases and J dropped 6; count of bases not matched to a gene: 10. This CDR3 spans 15 amino acids. CDR3 protein: CASSSDRVDFAEAFF. CDR3 nucleotide sequence: TGCGCCAGCAGCTCGGACAGGGTCGATTTCGCTGAAGCTTTCTTT.

Only a few counts were recorded for this clonotype. V and J are TRBV28 and TRBJ2-7, with TRBD2 identical over 12 bases. The ends lost 4 bases at V and 2 bases at J; junction bases unmatched: 6. The CDR3 is made up of 16 amino acids. Per germline, CDR1 MDHEN and CDR2 SYDVKM. CDR3 protein: CASSSPSGRETYEQYF. The DNA for the CDR3 is TGTGCCAGCAGTTCCCCTAGCGGGAGGGAGACCTACGAGCAGTACTTC.

This clonotype was observed at least ten times. The CDR3 DNA reads as TGTGCCAGCACAACAGGAGGACAAGAGACCCAGTACTTC. This gives the protein CASTTGGQETQYF. V and J are TRBV2 and TRBJ2-5, with D perhaps given as TRBD1 or TRBD2 (5 bases each). Trimming removed 7 bases at V and 2 bases at J, with 11 bases between. The CDR3 totals 13 residues. Per the germline V gene, CDR1 is SNHLY and CDR2 is FYNNEI.

This rearrangement joins TRBV29-1 to TRBJ2-7; 13 bases agree with TRBD2. Germline CDR1 is SQVTM and CDR2 is ANQGSEA. J lost 0 bases, V lost 6 bases, and 5 bases had no gene match. The CDR3 spans 15 residues. The CDR3 bases are TGCAGCGTCACGGGACTAGCGGGATCCTCCTACGAGCAGTACTTC. Amino acids: CSVTGLAGSSYEQYF.

This chain's CDR3 is CSTSGPTEETQYF. The CDR3, as DNA: TGCAGCACCTCGGGACCGACGGAAGAGACCCAGTACTTC. V and J are TRBV29-1 and TRBJ2-5; either TRBD1 or TRBD2 may supply D (5 bases each). The CDR3 loop spans 13 amino acids. The ends were cut back, 8 bases at V and 3 bases at J, with 16 bases in the middle. Germline V gene sequence: CDR1 SQVTM, CDR2 ANQGSEA.

This clonotype was counted only a few times. Here the CDR3 reads CSARDSRGAYEQYF. In nucleotides, the CDR3 is TGCAGTGCTAGAGATAGCAGGGGTGCCTACGAGCAGTACTTC. V gene TRBV20-1 combines with J gene TRBJ2-7, with D possibly matching TRBD1 (6 bases). Germline V gene sequence: CDR1 DFQATT, CDR2 SNEGSKA (reference sequence). The CDR3 totals 14 residues. The ends were cut back, 0 bases at V and 2 bases at J, with 11 bases in the middle.

The chain combines TRBV20-1 with TRBJ1-2; tentative D call: TRBD1 (6 bases). Germline V gene lookup returns CDR1 DFQATT and CDR2 SNEGSKA (reference sequence). This CDR3 comprises 15 residues. V was trimmed by 6 bases and J by 5 bases, leaving 22 bases between them. The CDR3 is CSAKTPGAVGYGYTF. The CDR3 region has the DNA TGCAGTGCCAAAACTCCAGGGGCAGTCGGATATGGCTACACCTTC.

This clonotype appeared many times. The rearrangement links TRBV7-9 to TRBJ2-7; 7 bases are shared with TRBD2. The CDR3 has 15 amino acids. V lost 5 bases, J lost 3 bases, and 10 bases stayed unmatched. Germline V gives CDR1 SEHNR, CDR2 FQNEAQ (reference sequence). The CDR3 nucleotides read TGTGCCAGCAGCCCGATGAGAGGGGACTACTACGAGCAGTACTTC. It encodes CASSPMRGDYYEQYF.

J is TRBJ2-3 and V is TRBV6-2 or TRBV6-3; D may be TRBD2 (6 bases). Trimming removed 6 bases from V and 0 bases from J, with 16 bases in between. The CDR3 contains 16 residues. From germline, CDR1 is MNHEY and CDR2 SVGEGT. The CDR3 protein is CASRDLGGTSTDTQYF. The CDR3 bases are TGTGCCAGCAGAGATCTGGGCGGGACGAGCACAGATACGCAGTATTTT.

The rearrangement joins TRBV12-3 or TRBV12-4 to TRBJ2-1, with 11 bases lining up with TRBD2. Trimming took 7 bases from V and 3 from J; bases not matched to a gene: 5. This CDR3 has 15 amino acids. The CDR3 DNA reads TGTGCCAGCACCCTTGGGACTAGCGGCTACAATGAGCAGTTCTTC. Protein sequence: CASTLGTSGYNEQFF.

The chain uses TRBV11-3 and TRBJ1-5; D may be TRBD1 (6 bases). Germline values: CDR1 SGHNT, CDR2 YENEEA. Deletions cut 7 bases from V and 1 base from J, with 26 bases between. This CDR3 has 19 amino acids. The CDR3 loop reads CASNPRTDLLMESNQPQHF. DNA of the CDR3: TGTGCCAGCAACCCAAGGACAGATCTACTTATGGAGAGCAATCAGCCCCAGCATTTT.

This clonotype was counted ten times or more. The chain couples TRBV7-2 to TRBJ2-1, with 7 positions matching TRBD1. V was clipped by 5 bases and J by 6 bases; unmatched bases: 10. CDR1 and CDR2 (germline): SGHTA, FQGNSA. This CDR3 spans 15 amino acids. In DNA form, the CDR3 reads TGTGCCAGCAGCCCGGGACAGAGCATTGGCAATGAGCAGTTCTTC. Amino acids: CASSPGQSIGNEQFF.

This clonotype was seen ten or more times. This rearrangement joins TRBV7-9 to TRBJ2-5; D perhaps matches TRBD1 (6 bases). CDR3 size: 15 residues. Deletions cut 5 bases from V and 2 bases from J, with 15 bases between. Per germline, CDR1 SEHNR and CDR2 FQNEAQ (reference sequence). Here the CDR3 DNA reads TGTGCCAGCAGCCCACGGACAGCCACTCAAGAGACCCAGTACTTC. Translating it yields CASSPRTATQETQYF.